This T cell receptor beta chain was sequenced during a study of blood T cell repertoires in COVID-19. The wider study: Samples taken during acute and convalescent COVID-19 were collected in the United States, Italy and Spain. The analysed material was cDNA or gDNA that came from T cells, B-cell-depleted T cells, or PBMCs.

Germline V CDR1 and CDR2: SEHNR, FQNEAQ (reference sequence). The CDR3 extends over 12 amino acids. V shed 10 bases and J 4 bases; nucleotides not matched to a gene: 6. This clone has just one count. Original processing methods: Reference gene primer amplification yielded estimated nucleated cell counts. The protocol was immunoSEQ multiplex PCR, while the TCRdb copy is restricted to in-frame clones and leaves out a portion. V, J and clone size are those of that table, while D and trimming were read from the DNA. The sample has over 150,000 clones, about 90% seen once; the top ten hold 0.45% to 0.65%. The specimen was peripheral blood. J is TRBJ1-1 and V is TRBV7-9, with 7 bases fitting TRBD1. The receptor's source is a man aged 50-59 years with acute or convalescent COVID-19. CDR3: CATKTGSTEAFF. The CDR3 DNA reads TGTGCCACCAAGACAGGGTCCACTGAAGCTTTCTTT.